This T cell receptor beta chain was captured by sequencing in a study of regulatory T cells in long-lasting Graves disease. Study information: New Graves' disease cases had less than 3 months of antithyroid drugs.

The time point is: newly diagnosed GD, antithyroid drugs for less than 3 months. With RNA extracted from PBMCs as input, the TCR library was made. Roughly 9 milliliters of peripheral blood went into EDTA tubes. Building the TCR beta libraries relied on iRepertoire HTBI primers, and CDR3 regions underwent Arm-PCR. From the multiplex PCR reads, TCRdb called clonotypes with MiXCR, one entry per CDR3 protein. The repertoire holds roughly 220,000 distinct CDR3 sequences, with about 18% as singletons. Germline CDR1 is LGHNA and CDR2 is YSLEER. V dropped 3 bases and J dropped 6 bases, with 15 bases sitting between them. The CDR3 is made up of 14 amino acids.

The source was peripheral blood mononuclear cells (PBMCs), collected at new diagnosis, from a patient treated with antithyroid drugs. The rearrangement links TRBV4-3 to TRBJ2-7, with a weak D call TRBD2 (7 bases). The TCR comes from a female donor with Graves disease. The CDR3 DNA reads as TGCGCCAGCAGCCACAGAAAAGGGGGGGCCGAGCAGTACTTC. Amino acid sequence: CASSHRKGGAEQYF.